Here is one TCR beta chain with its context. The antigen is undetermined. This entry belongs to a study of T cell responses to AZD1222 COVID-19 vaccine. Assay: immunoSEQ multiplex PCR; the TCRdb copy retains only in-frame clones and omits some. The sample consists of around 120,000 clones, 65% to 90% of them appearing once. Overall study results and limits: Clonal diversity was possibly underestimated; the donors were predominantly white British and more often female. Recipients of AZD1222 seropositive at baseline numbered only 6 or 7. Repertoires were sampled only after the peak T cell response.

The ends were cut back, 4 bases at V and 0 bases at J, with 13 bases in the middle. Germline CDR1 is MNHEY and CDR2 is SVGEGT. The CDR3 is made up of 17 amino acids. Material: peripheral blood, obtained on day 0 of AZD1222 vaccination. This clonotype was obtained from an adult in good health. V usage is TRBV6-2 or TRBV6-3 and J usage is TRBJ1-6; possible D gene TRBD1, 5 bases. CDR3 loop: CASSSPRGSSYNSPLHF. The DNA for the CDR3 is TGTGCCAGCAGTTCCCCTCGGGGGAGCTCCTATAATTCACCCCTCCACTTT.